One TCR beta chain is described in this entry. TCRdb keeps only in-frame clones here, not all; method: immunoSEQ multiplex PCR. The sample gives about 89,000 clones, roughly 90% of which show up once; about 16% is in the top ten. The data originate from a study of blood T cell repertoires in COVID-19. Looked up from germline, CDR1 is LNHDA and CDR2 is SQIVND (reference sequence). Germline trimming cut 5 bases from V and 4 bases from J; bases unmatched to any gene: 8. This CDR3 is built from 15 residues. V is TRBV19 and J is TRBJ1-2; 9 nucleotides align to TRBD1. The receptor was derived from a male donor with acute or convalescent COVID-19. The sample taken for sequencing was peripheral blood. CDR3 sequence: CASSFRDREIYGYTF. The CDR3, as DNA: TGTGCCAGTAGTTTCCGGGACAGGGAGATCTATGGCTACACCTTC.